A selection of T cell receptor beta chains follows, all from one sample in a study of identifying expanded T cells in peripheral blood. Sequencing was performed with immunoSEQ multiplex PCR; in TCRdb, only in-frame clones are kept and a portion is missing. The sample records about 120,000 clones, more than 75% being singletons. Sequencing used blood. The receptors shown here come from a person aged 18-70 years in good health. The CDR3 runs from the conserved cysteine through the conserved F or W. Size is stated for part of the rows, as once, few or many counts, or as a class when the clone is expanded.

cdr3_aa: CASSFGAAYEQYF
clone_size: NA
v_call: TRBV19

cdr3_aa: CASSYRGTGGGYGYTF
clone_size: NA
v_call: TRBV6-5

cdr3_aa: CASSLRLAGALLQETQYF
clone_size: NA
v_call: TRBV5-8

cdr3_aa: CASSQEVLPRVSIGANVLTF
clone_size: NA
v_call: TRBV4-3

cdr3_aa: CASSLWSAKYGYTF
clone_size: few
v_call: TRBV5-6

cdr3_aa: CASIGRANTGELFF
clone_size: NA
v_call: TRBV6-5

cdr3_aa: CASSVDRGRGSEAFF
clone_size: NA
v_call: TRBV7-3

cdr3_aa: CASSLRGNAAEAFF
clone_size: NA
v_call: TRBV7-8

cdr3_aa: CASSGYDRGRWPEGYTF
clone_size: NA
v_call: TRBV9

cdr3_aa: CASSEGGTNVNIQYF
clone_size: NA
v_call: TRBV2

cdr3_aa: CASPTGAGDYGYTF
clone_size: NA
v_call: TRBV18

cdr3_aa: CASRSGYEQYF
clone_size: NA
v_call: TRBV27

cdr3_aa: CASTMMPGTGANQETQYF
clone_size: few
v_call: TRBV4-1

cdr3_aa: CASSVAGSNYGYTF
clone_size: NA
v_call: TRBV9

cdr3_aa: CASSPWDGSTNEKLFF
clone_size: NA
v_call: TRBV19

cdr3_aa: CASSGGGSSYNEQFF
clone_size: NA
v_call: TRBV10-2

cdr3_aa: CASSQDPGAGANVLTF
clone_size: few
v_call: TRBV4-3

cdr3_aa: CASSQDMAGPLYGYTF
clone_size: NA
v_call: TRBV4-1

cdr3_aa: CASSEVRDTHSPLHF
clone_size: NA
v_call: TRBV6-1

cdr3_aa: CAISRDRLYEQYF
clone_size: NA
v_call: TRBV10-3

cdr3_aa: CASSKGTASSGANVLTF
clone_size: NA
v_call: TRBV5-8

cdr3_aa: CASSDRRSAEETQYF
clone_size: NA
v_call: TRBV2

cdr3_aa: CATSRFPNNEQFF
clone_size: NA
v_call: TRBV15

cdr3_aa: CATSSDYSYNEQFF
clone_size: NA
v_call: TRBV15

cdr3_aa: CASSDSRDRDTGELFF
clone_size: NA
v_call: TRBV6-4

cdr3_aa: CAISGSSLGVDNYGYTF
clone_size: once
v_call: TRBV10-3

cdr3_aa: CASSTPHGKYLYEQYF
clone_size: NA
v_call: TRBV19

cdr3_aa: CASSSGGAGLNGYTF
clone_size: NA
v_call: TRBV11-2

cdr3_aa: CASSPKGEGETQYF
clone_size: NA
v_call: TRBV7-3